A single sample gave rise to the 26 T cell receptor beta chains below, sequenced in a study of blood T cell repertoires in COVID-19. Assay used: immunoSEQ multiplex PCR; TCRdb lists only in-frame clones, some missing. The table shows 140,000 or so clones, with approximately 90% occurring only once. The sample was peripheral blood. All receptors derive from a woman of 80 years or more with acute or convalescent COVID-19.

The chain employs TRBV4-3 and TRBJ2-6; maybe TRBD1 (6 bases). The CDR3 spans 18 residues. The V gene's germline CDR1 is LGHNA and CDR2 YSLEER. Trimming shortened V by 0 bases and J by 3 bases, and 15 bases separated the two germline ends. CDR3 residues: CASSQDIARGIGANVLTF. CDR3 nucleotide sequence: TGCGCCAGCAGCCAAGATATCGCCAGGGGAATTGGGGCCAACGTCCTGACTTTC.

Here the CDR3 DNA reads TGTGCATCCTGGCAGGTCTATAATTCACCCCTCCACTTT. Protein: CASWQVYNSPLHF. The rearrangement joins TRBV2 to TRBJ1-6; D is undetermined. Germline CDR1 and CDR2: SNHLY and FYNNEI. The CDR3 spans 13 residues.

This chain joins TRBV6-6 and TRBJ2-5, with TRBD1 identical over 7 bases. CDR1 and CDR2 (germline): MNHNY, SVGAGI (reference sequence). The CDR3 runs 13 residues. With 3 bases clipped from V and 4 bases from J, the junction kept 2 bases outside the gene matches. CDR3 DNA sequence: TGTGCCAGCAGTTATAGGACAGGAGAGACCCAGTACTTC. This encodes CASSYRTGETQYF.

This sequence joins TRBV4-1 and TRBJ2-1; the D gene is possibly TRBD2 (6 bases). The CDR3 loop spans 14 amino acids. Germline V gene sequence: CDR1 MGHRA, CDR2 YSYEKL. V gave up 3 bases and J gave up 5 bases, with 11 bases separating them. The CDR3 DNA reads TGCGCCAGCAGCCACGGGACTTCGGACAATGAGCAGTTCTTC. Amino acid sequence: CASSHGTSDNEQFF.

The V and J genes are TRBV5-3 and TRBJ2-7; D perhaps matches TRBD2 (5 bases). TRBV5-3 is sorted into the ORF group, with uncertain function. This CDR3 has 18 amino acids. Deletions cut 0 bases from V and 1 base from J, with 20 bases between. The CDR3 DNA reads TGTGCCAGAAGCTTGGTTGGGAGATGGAGACGGCGGTCCTACGAGCAGTACTTC. It codes for CARSLVGRWRRRSYEQYF.

The chain carries TRBV12-3 or TRBV12-4 and TRBJ2-7, with a tentative D call TRBD2 (6 bases). The CDR3 has 13 amino acids. The ends were cut back, 3 bases at V and 6 bases at J, with 12 bases in the middle. CDR3 sequence reads: CASSLWGVLEQYF. The CDR3 nucleotides read TGTGCCAGCAGTTTGTGGGGGGTCCTCGAGCAGTACTTC.

V gene TRBV11-1 combines with J gene TRBJ1-2; unclear D gene. The germline V gene encodes CDR1 SGHAT and CDR2 FQDESV (reference sequence). The V end was cut by 4 bases, the J end by 1 base, with 7 bases between. The CDR3 has 13 residues. CDR3 amino acids: CASSYSRNYGYTF. The DNA for the CDR3 is TGTGCCAGCAGCTACAGCCGTAACTATGGCTACACCTTC.

The chain uses TRBV30 and TRBJ1-2, with 7 bases fitting TRBD1. Germline V lookup: CDR1 GTSNPN, CDR2 SVGIG (reference sequence). This CDR3 contains 17 residues. V shed 3 bases and J 5 bases; nucleotides not matched to a gene: 18. The CDR3 DNA sequence: TGTGCCTGGAGAAGGAGAACAGGGGCCGTAGCGGGGTATGGCTACACCTTC. This encodes CAWRRRTGAVAGYGYTF.

Regarding this clone: The sample carries other DNA sequences with the same CDR3. The chain couples TRBV18 to TRBJ1-3, with TRBD1 as a possible D gene (6 bases). Germline CDR1 KGHSH, CDR2 LQKENI. V dropped 3 bases and J dropped 0 bases, with 9 bases sitting between them. The CDR3 contains 15 residues. This chain's CDR3 is CASSPGQSSGNTIYF. CDR3 coding DNA: TGTGCCAGCTCACCCGGACAGAGCTCTGGAAACACCATATATTTT.

This clone has more than one count but fewer than ten. V usage is TRBV7-2 and J usage is TRBJ1-2, with a weak D call TRBD1 (6 bases). Trimming took 5 bases from V and 8 from J, leaving 21 bases between them. The CDR3 covers 15 residues. Germline loops: CDR1 SGHTA, CDR2 FQGNSA. The CDR3 region has the DNA TGTGCCAGCAGCACCCCTCTCGGGGGGGCGCGCGGCTACACCTTC. It yields the protein CASSTPLGGARGYTF.

The DNA for the CDR3 is TGTGCCAGCAGCTTCTACGGGACAGGAGGCTATGGCTACACCTTC. It is translated as CASSFYGTGGYGYTF. The rearrangement links TRBV7-9 to TRBJ1-2; 8 nucleotides line up with TRBD1. This CDR3 is built from 15 residues. Trimming removed 3 bases from V and 4 bases from J; junction bases left unmatched: 7. Germline V gene data show CDR1 as SEHNR and CDR2 as FQNEAQ (reference sequence).

The gene calls are TRBV5-1 and TRBJ1-1, with D maybe TRBD1 (5 bases). From germline, CDR1 is SGHRS and CDR2 YFSETQ. This CDR3 has 16 residues. V was pared by 2 bases and J by 1 base, with 15 bases between. CDR3 in amino acids: CASSFDQGRRNTEAFF. The CDR3 nucleotides read TGCGCCAGCAGCTTTGACCAGGGCAGGCGGAACACTGAAGCTTTCTTT.

This sequence joins TRBV3-1 (or the pseudogene TRBV3-2) and TRBJ2-1; D uncertain. CDR1 is LGHDT and CDR2 is YNNKEL in the germline V gene (reference sequence). Trimming removed 4 bases at V and 0 bases at J, with 10 bases between. The CDR3 has 15 amino acids. The CDR3: CASSPTRSSYNEQFF. In DNA, the CDR3 is TGTGCCAGCAGCCCCACACGCAGCTCCTACAATGAGCAGTTCTTC.

This rearrangement joins TRBV7-6 to TRBJ1-1; a weak D match, TRBD1 (5 bases). This CDR3 region has 14 residues. Trimming stripped 0 bases from V and 1 base from J, with 6 bases between. Per the germline V gene, CDR1 is SGHVS and CDR2 is FNYEAQ. The CDR3 sequence: CASSLAGGNTEAFF. The DNA for the CDR3 is TGTGCCAGCAGCTTAGCGGGGGGGAACACTGAAGCTTTCTTT.

This clone showed up just once. The chain uses TRBV5-1 and TRBJ2-5, with 12 positions matching TRBD1. V lost 6 bases and J lost 4; bases outside the gene matches: 19. The CDR3 sequence is 19 residues long. From germline, CDR1 is SGHRS and CDR2 YFSETQ. The CDR3 DNA follows: TGCGCCAGCAAGAGAGGCCGGGACAGGGGGCTCTTCCAACTAGAGACCCAGTACTTC. This translates into CASKRGRDRGLFQLETQYF.

The rearrangement joins TRBV7-3 to TRBJ1-1; no clear D. CDR1 and CDR2 from the germline V gene are SGHTA and FQGTGA. V was pared by 5 bases and J by 7 bases, with 14 bases between. This CDR3 contains 13 residues. In DNA form, the CDR3 reads TGTGCCAGCAGCCCACGCGGGAGGAGTGAAGCTTTCTTT. It is translated as CASSPRGRSEAFF.

This clone has a single count. The J gene is TRBJ2-3, the V gene TRBV20-1; 8 nucleotides line up with TRBD1. The CDR3 length is 15 residues. J gave up 1 base and V 3 bases, and 6 bases lay outside the gene matches. Germline V lookup: CDR1 DFQATT, CDR2 SNEGSKA (reference sequence). CDR3 in amino acids: CSASGRGQGTDTQYF. The DNA of the CDR3 is TGCAGTGCTAGTGGCAGGGGGCAAGGCACAGATACGCAGTATTTT.

This chain uses TRBV4-1 with TRBJ1-2; D possibly corresponds to TRBD1 (5 bases). V lost 3 bases, J lost 5 bases, and 19 bases lay in between. Germline loops: CDR1 MGHRA, CDR2 YSYEKL. The CDR3 consists of 16 residues. CDR3 sequence reads: CASSHLADRPPYGYTF. Here the CDR3 DNA reads TGCGCCAGCAGCCACCTTGCTGACAGACCGCCTTATGGCTACACCTTC.

V and J are TRBV19 and TRBJ2-1; 11 bases line up with TRBD1. The CDR3 covers 15 residues. J gave up 7 bases and V 3 bases, and 5 bases lay outside the gene matches. CDR1 LNHDA and CDR2 SQIVND come from the germline V gene (reference sequence). The CDR3 reads CASSIWGQGGNEQFF. The CDR3 nucleotides are TGTGCCAGTAGTATTTGGGGACAGGGGGGTAATGAGCAGTTCTTC.

This chain uses TRBV5-4 with TRBJ2-1, with TRBD2 identical over 8 bases. With V trimmed by 3 bases and J by 1 base, 6 bases remained unmatched. The CDR3 runs 16 residues. Germline V gene data show CDR1 as SGHNT and CDR2 as YYREEE (reference sequence). CDR3 in amino acids: CASSSKERGSYNEQFF. In DNA form, the CDR3 reads TGTGCCAGCAGCTCCAAGGAGCGGGGGTCCTACAATGAGCAGTTCTTC.

This clone came up once. This sequence joins TRBV5-1 and TRBJ1-4, with D unclear. Trimming shortened V by 0 bases and J by 6 bases, and 21 bases separated the two germline ends. Germline V lookup: CDR1 SGHRS, CDR2 YFSETQ. CDR3 length equals 18 residues. The CDR3 loop is CASSLGPLHQVNDEKLFF. The CDR3 region has the DNA TGCGCCAGCAGCTTGGGACCCTTACATCAGGTCAATGATGAAAAACTGTTTTTT.

V and J are TRBV2 and TRBJ2-7; TRBD1 aligns across 9 bases. The germline V gene has CDR1 SNHLY and CDR2 FYNNEI. V dropped 7 bases and J dropped 5; count of bases not matched to a gene: 12. The CDR3 totals 15 residues. The CDR3 reads CASIPVGDRVHEQYF. The DNA for the CDR3 is TGTGCCAGCATCCCTGTGGGGGACAGGGTCCACGAGCAGTACTTC.

This clone has a single count. The rearrangement joins TRBV10-2 to TRBJ2-1; D is possibly TRBD2 (5 bases). This CDR3 contains 12 residues. V lost 2 bases, J lost 13 bases, and 12 bases lay in between. Germline V gives CDR1 WSHSY, CDR2 SAAADI. DNA for the CDR3: TGCGCCAGCAGTGAGACTAGTAGCGAACAGTTCTTC. This codes for CASSETSSEQFF.

The V gene is TRBV3-1 (or the pseudogene TRBV3-2), the J gene TRBJ2-7; a weak D match, TRBD1 (6 bases). Germline CDR1 and CDR2: LGHDT and YNNKEL (reference sequence). V was shortened by 4 bases and J by 0 bases, with 10 bases between the two germline ends. The CDR3 covers 14 residues. CDR3 DNA sequence: TGTGCCAGCAGCCTCGGACAGATCTCCTACGAGCAGTACTTC. It codes for CASSLGQISYEQYF.

CDR3 sequence reads: CASSNRAGGLYNEQFF. The DNA for the CDR3 is TGTGCCAGCAGCAACCGAGCGGGGGGGCTGTACAATGAGCAGTTCTTC. V and J are TRBV11-1 and TRBJ2-1; TRBD2 agrees at 10 bases. V was clipped by 5 bases and J by 4 bases; unmatched bases: 8. CDR3 size: 16 residues. Germline loops: CDR1 SGHAT, CDR2 FQDESV (reference sequence).

CDR3 sequence (DNA): TGTGCCAGCAGCTTACCCACAGGGGGCGCCGGGAACACTGAAGCTTTCTTT. It specifies CASSLPTGGAGNTEAFF. The chain has TRBV5-4 and TRBJ1-1; 9 bases match TRBD1. Unmatched junction bases numbered 9, after V lost 2 bases and J lost 1 base. The V gene's germline CDR1 is SGHNT and CDR2 YYREEE (reference sequence). The CDR3 loop spans 17 amino acids. Filled out from reference TRBV5-4 and TRBJ1-1, the complete variable domain reads ETGVTQSPTHLIKTRGQQVTLRCSSQSGHNTVSWYQQALGQGPQFIFQYYREEENGRGNFPPRFSGLQFPNYSSELNVNALELDDSALYLCASSLPTGGAGNTEAFFGQGTRLTVV.